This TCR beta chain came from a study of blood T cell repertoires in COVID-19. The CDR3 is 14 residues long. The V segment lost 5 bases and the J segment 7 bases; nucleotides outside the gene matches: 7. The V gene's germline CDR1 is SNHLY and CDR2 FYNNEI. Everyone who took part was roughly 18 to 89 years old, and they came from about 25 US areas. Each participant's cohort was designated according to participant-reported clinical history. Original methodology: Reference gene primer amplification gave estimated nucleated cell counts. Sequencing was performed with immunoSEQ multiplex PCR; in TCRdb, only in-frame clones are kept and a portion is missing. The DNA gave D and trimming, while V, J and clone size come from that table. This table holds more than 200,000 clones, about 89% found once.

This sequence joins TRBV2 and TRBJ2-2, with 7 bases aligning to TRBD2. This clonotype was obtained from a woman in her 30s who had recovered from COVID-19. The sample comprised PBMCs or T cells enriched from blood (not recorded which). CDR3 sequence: CASSIKREGGELFF. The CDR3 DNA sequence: TGTGCCAGCAGTATAAAAAGGGAGGGCGGGGAGCTGTTTTTT.